This is a list of T cell receptor beta chains from one sample in a study of blood T cell repertoires in COVID-19. Only in-frame clones appear in the TCRdb table, and some are missing; sequencing was by immunoSEQ multiplex PCR. The table lists approximately 220,000 clones, roughly 88% of them singletons, with over 3% in the top ten. The sequenced sample was PBMCs or T cells enriched from blood (not recorded which). All receptors derive from a woman in her thirties or forties with acute COVID-19. The CDR3 runs from the conserved cysteine through the conserved F or W. Each record gives: D gene, J gene, clone size, V gene, CDR3 protein, CDR3 DNA. The D gene is left open where the match is weak. Clone size is shown for a subset of rows, as once, few, many or a class of expanded clone.

d_gene: TRBD1
j_gene: TRBJ1-5
abundance: NA
v_gene: TRBV10-3
CDR3aa: CAIMWGQENQPQHF
CDR3nt: TGTGCCATCATGTGGGGACAGGAAAATCAGCCCCAGCATTTT

d_gene: NA
j_gene: TRBJ1-2
abundance: NA
v_gene: TRBV18
CDR3aa: CASSRLLYGYTF
CDR3nt: TGTGCCAGCTCACGGCTTCTCTATGGCTACACCTTC

d_gene: NA
j_gene: TRBJ1-5
abundance: NA
v_gene: TRBV28
CDR3aa: CASSLGGNPPSDNQPQHF
CDR3nt: TGTGCCAGCAGTTTAGGGGGCAACCCTCCGAGCGACAATCAGCCCCAGCATTTT

d_gene: TRBD1
j_gene: TRBJ1-1
abundance: NA
v_gene: TRBV6-5
CDR3aa: CASSYGLDRVNTEAFF
CDR3nt: TGTGCCAGCAGTTACGGTTTGGACAGGGTGAATACTGAAGCTTTCTTT

d_gene: NA
j_gene: TRBJ1-1
abundance: NA
v_gene: TRBV5-1
CDR3aa: CASSEDIHTEAFF
CDR3nt: TGCGCCAGCAGCGAGGACATTCACACTGAAGCTTTCTTT

d_gene: NA
j_gene: TRBJ2-5
abundance: few
v_gene: TRBV19
CDR3aa: CASSSDPGTQYF
CDR3nt: TGTGCCAGTTCAAGTGACCCAGGGACCCAGTACTTC

d_gene: NA
j_gene: TRBJ2-7
abundance: NA
v_gene: TRBV10-3
CDR3aa: CAISESTQGSPYEQYF
CDR3nt: TGTGCCATCAGTGAGTCGACTCAGGGCAGTCCCTACGAGCAGTACTTC

d_gene: TRBD1
j_gene: TRBJ1-2
abundance: few
v_gene: TRBV2
CDR3aa: CASRYRGIQISGYTF
CDR3nt: TGTGCCAGCAGATACAGGGGGATCCAAATCAGCGGCTACACCTTC

d_gene: TRBD1
j_gene: TRBJ1-4
abundance: once
v_gene: TRBV29-1
CDR3aa: CSVGDSLNEKLFF
CDR3nt: TGCAGCGTGGGGGACAGTCTTAATGAAAAACTGTTTTTT

d_gene: NA
j_gene: TRBJ2-1
abundance: NA
v_gene: TRBV9
CDR3aa: CASSVDGQYNEQFF
CDR3nt: TGTGCCAGCAGCGTAGATGGGCAATACAATGAGCAGTTCTTC

d_gene: NA
j_gene: TRBJ1-2
abundance: once
v_gene: TRBV25-1
CDR3aa: CASSAQLTSQGHYGYTF
CDR3nt: TGTGCCAGCAGTGCCCAACTGACTTCACAGGGCCACTATGGCTACACCTTC

d_gene: NA
j_gene: TRBJ1-2
abundance: NA
v_gene: TRBV2
CDR3aa: CASSGQGYGYTF
CDR3nt: TGTGCCAGCAGTGGCCAGGGTTATGGCTACACCTTC

d_gene: TRBD1
j_gene: TRBJ1-1
abundance: NA
v_gene: TRBV7-2
CDR3aa: CASSSGQGNTEAFF
CDR3nt: TGTGCCAGCAGCTCGGGACAGGGGAACACTGAAGCTTTCTTT

d_gene: TRBD1
j_gene: TRBJ1-2
abundance: NA
v_gene: TRBV13
CDR3aa: CASSWRDRGGYTF
CDR3nt: TGTGCCAGCAGCTGGCGGGACAGGGGCGGCTACACCTTC

d_gene: NA
j_gene: TRBJ1-2
abundance: few
v_gene: TRBV5-1
CDR3aa: CASSYRDQGYTF
CDR3nt: TGCGCCAGCAGCTACAGGGATCAAGGCTACACCTTC

d_gene: TRBD1
j_gene: TRBJ1-2
abundance: NA
v_gene: TRBV3-1/TRBV3-2
CDR3aa: CASSRGTVEYGYTF
CDR3nt: TGTGCCAGCAGCCGCGGGACAGTTGAATATGGCTACACCTTC